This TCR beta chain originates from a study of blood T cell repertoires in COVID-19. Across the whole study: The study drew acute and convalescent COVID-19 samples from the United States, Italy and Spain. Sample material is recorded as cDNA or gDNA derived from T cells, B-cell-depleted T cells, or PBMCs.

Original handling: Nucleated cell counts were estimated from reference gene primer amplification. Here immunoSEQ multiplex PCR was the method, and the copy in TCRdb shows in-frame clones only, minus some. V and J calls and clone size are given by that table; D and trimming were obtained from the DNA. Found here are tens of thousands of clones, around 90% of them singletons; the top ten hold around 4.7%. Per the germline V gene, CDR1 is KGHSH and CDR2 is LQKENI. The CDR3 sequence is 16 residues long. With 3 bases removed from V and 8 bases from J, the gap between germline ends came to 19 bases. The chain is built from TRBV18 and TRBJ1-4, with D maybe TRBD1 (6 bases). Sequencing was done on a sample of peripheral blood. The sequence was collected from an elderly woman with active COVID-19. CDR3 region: CASSPYRWQGSEKLFF. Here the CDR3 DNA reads TGTGCCAGCTCACCTTATCGGTGGCAGGGGTCGGAAAAACTGTTTTTT. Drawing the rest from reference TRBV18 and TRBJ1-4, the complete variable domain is NAGVMQNPRHLVRRRGQEARLRCSPMKGHSHVYWYRQLPEEGLKFMVYLQKENIIDESGMPKERFSAEFPKEGPSILRIQQVVRGDSAAYFCASSPYRWQGSEKLFFGSGTQLSVL.